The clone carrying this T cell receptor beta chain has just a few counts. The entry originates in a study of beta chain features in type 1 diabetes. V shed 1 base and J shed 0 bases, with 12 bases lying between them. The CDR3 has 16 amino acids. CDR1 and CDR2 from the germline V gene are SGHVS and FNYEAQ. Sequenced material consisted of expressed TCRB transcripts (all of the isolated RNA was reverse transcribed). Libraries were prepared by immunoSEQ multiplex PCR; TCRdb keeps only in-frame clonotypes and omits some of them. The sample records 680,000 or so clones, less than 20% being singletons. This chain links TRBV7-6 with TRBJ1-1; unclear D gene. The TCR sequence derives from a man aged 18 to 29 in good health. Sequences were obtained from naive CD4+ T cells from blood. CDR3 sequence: CASSLVSGTMNTEAFF. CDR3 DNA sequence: TGTGCCAGCAGCTTAGTGTCAGGTACTATGAACACTGAAGCTTTCTTT.